This TCR beta chain was retrieved from a study of T cells in Graves' hyperthyroidism and ophthalmopathy. Study-wide findings and caveats: Most clonotypes that expanded in the thyroid above 0.001 also showed up in blood. Stable hyperthyroidism and ophthalmopathy were separated using 13 V-J signatures.

TCR beta CDR3 sequences were amplified from RNA transcripts. In the first-round RT-PCR of the TCR CDR3, the HTBI primer set was used. Each CDR3 protein is one row after TCRdb ran MiXCR on the multiplex PCR reads. The table records fewer than 650,000 distinct CDR3 sequences, approximately 49% of them present only once. The CDR3 runs to 14 residues. Germline CDR1 and CDR2: SGHAT and FQNNGV. Trimming took off 11 bases at V and 3 bases at J, with 19 bases between the two ends. This clonotype has only a few counts. Its specificity is unknown. The chain combines TRBV11-2 with TRBJ1-2; D not resolved. Sequences were obtained from peripheral blood or thyroid tissue (not recorded which). This receptor was identified in an adult woman with Graves' disease, either hyperthyroidism or ophthalmopathy (not recorded which). This CDR3 is CAWSVDPKDYGYTF. As DNA, the CDR3 is TGTGCCTGGAGTGTAGACCCGAAAGACTATGGCTACACCTTC. The variable domain in full, completed from reference TRBV11-2 and TRBJ1-2, reads EAGVAQSPRYKIIEKRQSVAFWCNPISGHATLYWYQQILGQGPKLLIQFQNNGVVDDSQLPKDRFSAERLKGVDSTLKIQPAKLEDSAVYLCAWSVDPKDYGYTFGSGTRLTVV.